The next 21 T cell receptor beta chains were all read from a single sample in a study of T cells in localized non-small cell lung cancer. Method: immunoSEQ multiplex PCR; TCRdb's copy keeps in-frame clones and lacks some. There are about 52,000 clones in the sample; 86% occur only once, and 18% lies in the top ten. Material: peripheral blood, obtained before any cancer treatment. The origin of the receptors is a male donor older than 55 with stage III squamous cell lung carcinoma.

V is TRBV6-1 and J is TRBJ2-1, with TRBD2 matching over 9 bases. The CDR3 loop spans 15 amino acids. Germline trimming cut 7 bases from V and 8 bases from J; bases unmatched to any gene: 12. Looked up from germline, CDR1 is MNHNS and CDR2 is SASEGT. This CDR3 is CASTAPIAGADEQFF. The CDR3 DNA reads TGTGCCAGCACCGCCCCAATAGCGGGAGCCGATGAGCAGTTCTTC.

The CDR3 sequence: CASSQSKAVYEQYF. Written as DNA, the CDR3 is TGCGCCAGCAGTCAATCGAAAGCCGTCTACGAGCAGTACTTC. The rearrangement joins TRBV23-1 to TRBJ2-7; D call uncertain. TRBV23-1 is known as an ORF, though its function is uncertain. The V and J ends lost 0 bases and 3 bases respectively, with 9 bases between them. The CDR3 spans 14 residues.

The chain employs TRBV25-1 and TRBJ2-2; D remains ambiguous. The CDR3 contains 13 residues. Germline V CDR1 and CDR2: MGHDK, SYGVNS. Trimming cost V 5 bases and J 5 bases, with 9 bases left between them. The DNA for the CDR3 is TGTGCCAGCAGTTTACGAGAGACCGGGGAGCTGTTTTTT. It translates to CASSLRETGELFF.

CDR3 nucleotides: TGTGCCACCAGCAGAGATAGGGGTTCGAACACTGAAGCTTTCTTT. This gives the protein CATSRDRGSNTEAFF. V and J are TRBV15 and TRBJ1-1, with TRBD1 as a possible D gene (5 bases). This CDR3 spans 15 amino acids. Germline V lookup: CDR1 LNHNV, CDR2 YYDKDF (reference sequence). V lost 0 bases, J lost 1 base, and 9 bases lay in between.

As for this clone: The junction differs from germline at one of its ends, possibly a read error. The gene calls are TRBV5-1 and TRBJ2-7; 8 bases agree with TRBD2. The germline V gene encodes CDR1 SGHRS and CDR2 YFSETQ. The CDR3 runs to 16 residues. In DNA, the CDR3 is TGCGCCAGCAGTTTGGATGGGCGGGAGGCTCGCCACGAGCAGTACTTC. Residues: CASSLDGREARHEQYF.

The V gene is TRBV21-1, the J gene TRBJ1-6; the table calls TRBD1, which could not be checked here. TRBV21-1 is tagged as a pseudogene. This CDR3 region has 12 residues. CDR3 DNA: TGCGCCAGACAGTTACATAATTCACCCCTCCACTTT. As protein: CARQLHNSPLHF.

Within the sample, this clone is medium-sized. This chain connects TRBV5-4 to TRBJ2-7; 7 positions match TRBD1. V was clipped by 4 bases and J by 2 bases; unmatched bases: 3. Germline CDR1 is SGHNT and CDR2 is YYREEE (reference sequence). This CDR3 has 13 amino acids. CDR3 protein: CASSAGTAYEQYF. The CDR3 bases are TGTGCCAGCAGCGCCGGGACAGCCTACGAGCAGTACTTC.

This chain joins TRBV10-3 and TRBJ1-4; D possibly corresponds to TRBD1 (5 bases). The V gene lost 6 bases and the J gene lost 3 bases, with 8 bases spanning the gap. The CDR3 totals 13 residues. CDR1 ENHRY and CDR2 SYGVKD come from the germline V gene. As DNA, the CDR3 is TGTGCCATCAGAGGGGAGGCTAATGAAAAACTGTTTTTT. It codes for CAIRGEANEKLFF.

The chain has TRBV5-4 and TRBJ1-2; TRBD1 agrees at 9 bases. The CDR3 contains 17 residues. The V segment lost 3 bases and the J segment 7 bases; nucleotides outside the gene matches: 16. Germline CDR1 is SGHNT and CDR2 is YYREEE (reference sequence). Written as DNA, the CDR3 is TGTGCCAGCAGCTCAATCACCGGACAGGGGTCAAGGTTTGGCTACACCTTC. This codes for CASSSITGQGSRFGYTF.

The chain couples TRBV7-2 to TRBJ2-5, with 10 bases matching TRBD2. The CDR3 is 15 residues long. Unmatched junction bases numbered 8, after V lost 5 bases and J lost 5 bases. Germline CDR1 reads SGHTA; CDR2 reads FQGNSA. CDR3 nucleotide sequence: TGTGCCAGCAGCCCGCAAGCGGGGGGGAGGGAGACCCAGTACTTC. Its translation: CASSPQAGGRETQYF.

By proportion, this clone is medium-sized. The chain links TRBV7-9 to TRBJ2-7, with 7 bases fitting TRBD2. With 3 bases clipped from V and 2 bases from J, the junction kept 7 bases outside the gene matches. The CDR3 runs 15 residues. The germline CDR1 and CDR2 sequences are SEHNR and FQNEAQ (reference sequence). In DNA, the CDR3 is TGTGCCAGCAGCTTCCGGGACTATGGGGCCTACGAGCAGTACTTC. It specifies CASSFRDYGAYEQYF.

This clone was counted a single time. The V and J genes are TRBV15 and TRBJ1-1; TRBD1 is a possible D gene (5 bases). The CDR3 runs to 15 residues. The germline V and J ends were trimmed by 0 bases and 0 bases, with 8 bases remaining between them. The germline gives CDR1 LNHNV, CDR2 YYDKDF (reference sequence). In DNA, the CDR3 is TGTGCCACCAGCAGAGATCCAGGGCTGAACACTGAAGCTTTCTTT. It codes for CATSRDPGLNTEAFF.

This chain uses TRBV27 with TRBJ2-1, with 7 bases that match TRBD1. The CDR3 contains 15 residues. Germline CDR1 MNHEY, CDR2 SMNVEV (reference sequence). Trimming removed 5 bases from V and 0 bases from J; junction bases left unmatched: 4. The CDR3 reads CASSARQGSYNEQFF. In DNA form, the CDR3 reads TGTGCCAGCAGTGCGCGACAGGGCTCCTACAATGAGCAGTTCTTC.

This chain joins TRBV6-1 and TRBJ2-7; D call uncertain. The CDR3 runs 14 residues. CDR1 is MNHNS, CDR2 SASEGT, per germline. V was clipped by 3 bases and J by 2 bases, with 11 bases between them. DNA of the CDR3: TGTGCCAGCAGTGATACAGTGCCACCCTACGAGCAGTACTTC. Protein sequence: CASSDTVPPYEQYF.

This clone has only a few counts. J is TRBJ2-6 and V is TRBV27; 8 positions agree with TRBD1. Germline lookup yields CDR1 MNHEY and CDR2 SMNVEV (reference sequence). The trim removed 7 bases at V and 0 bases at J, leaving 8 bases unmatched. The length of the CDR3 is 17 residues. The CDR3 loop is CASTPGQATSGANVLTF. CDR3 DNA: TGTGCCAGCACTCCGGGACAGGCTACCTCTGGGGCCAACGTCCTGACTTTC.

The CDR3 DNA is TGTGCCATCCGGCCCTTGGAGGCTGGAAACACCATATATTTT. Translated, it gives CAIRPLEAGNTIYF. The chain is built from TRBV6-1 and TRBJ1-3; D gene ambiguous. CDR1 and CDR2 (germline): MNHNS, SASEGT. V was cut by 10 bases and J by 2 bases, with 15 bases left in between. The CDR3 covers 14 residues.

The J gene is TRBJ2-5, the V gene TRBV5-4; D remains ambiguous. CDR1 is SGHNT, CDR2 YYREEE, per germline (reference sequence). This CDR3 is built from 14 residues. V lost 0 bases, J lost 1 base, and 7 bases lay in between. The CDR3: CASSLAAVQETQYF. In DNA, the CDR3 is TGTGCCAGCAGCTTGGCCGCCGTCCAAGAGACCCAGTACTTC.

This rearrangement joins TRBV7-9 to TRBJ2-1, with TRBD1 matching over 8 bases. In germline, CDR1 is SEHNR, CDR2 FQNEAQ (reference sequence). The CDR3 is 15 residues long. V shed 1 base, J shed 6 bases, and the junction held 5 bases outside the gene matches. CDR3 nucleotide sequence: TGTGCCAGCAGCTTAGTAGGACAGGGTTTCAATGAGCAGTTCTTC. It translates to CASSLVGQGFNEQFF.

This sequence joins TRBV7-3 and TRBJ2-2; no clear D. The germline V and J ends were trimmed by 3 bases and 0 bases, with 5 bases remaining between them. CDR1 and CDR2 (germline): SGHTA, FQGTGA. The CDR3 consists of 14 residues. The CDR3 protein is CASSFFTNTGELFF. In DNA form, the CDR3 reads TGTGCCAGCAGCTTTTTTACGAACACCGGGGAGCTGTTTTTT.

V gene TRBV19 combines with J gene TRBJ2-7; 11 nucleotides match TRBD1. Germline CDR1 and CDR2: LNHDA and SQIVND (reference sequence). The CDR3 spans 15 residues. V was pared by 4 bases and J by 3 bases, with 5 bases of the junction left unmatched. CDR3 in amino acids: CASSTRTGGNYEQYF. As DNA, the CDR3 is TGTGCCAGTAGTACCCGGACAGGGGGCAACTACGAGCAGTACTTC.

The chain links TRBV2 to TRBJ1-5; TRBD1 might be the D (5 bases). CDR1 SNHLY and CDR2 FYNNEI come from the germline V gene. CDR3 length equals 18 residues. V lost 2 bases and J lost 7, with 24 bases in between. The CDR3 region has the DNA TGTGCCAGCAGTGAACCCCGGGGCCACCAAGGGCTCGGGCAGCCCCAGCATTTT. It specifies CASSEPRGHQGLGQPQHF.